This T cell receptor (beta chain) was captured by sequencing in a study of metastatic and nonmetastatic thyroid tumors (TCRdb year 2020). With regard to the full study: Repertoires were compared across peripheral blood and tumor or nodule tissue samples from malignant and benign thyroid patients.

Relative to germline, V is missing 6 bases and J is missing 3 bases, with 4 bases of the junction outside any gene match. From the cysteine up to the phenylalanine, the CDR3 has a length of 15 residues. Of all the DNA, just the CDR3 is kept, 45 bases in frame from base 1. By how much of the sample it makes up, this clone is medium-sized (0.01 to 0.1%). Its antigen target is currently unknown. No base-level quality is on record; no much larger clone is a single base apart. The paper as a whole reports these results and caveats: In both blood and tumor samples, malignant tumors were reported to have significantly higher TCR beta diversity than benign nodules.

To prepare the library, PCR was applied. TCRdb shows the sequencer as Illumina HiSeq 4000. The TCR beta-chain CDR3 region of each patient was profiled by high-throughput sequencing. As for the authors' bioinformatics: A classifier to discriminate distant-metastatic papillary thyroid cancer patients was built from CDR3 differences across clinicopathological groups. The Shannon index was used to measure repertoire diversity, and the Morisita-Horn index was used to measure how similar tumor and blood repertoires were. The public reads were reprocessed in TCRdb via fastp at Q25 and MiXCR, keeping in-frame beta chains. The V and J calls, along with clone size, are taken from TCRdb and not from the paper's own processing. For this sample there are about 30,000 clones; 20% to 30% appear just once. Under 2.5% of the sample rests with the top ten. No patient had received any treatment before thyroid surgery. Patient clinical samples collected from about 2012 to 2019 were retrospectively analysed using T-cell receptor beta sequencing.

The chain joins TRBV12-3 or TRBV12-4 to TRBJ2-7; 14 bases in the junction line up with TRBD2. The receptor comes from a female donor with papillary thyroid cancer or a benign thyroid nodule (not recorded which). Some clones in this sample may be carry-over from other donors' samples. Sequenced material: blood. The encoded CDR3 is CASRRTSGRNYEQYF. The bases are TGTGCCAGCAGGCGGACTAGCGGGAGGAACTACGAGCAGTACTTC.